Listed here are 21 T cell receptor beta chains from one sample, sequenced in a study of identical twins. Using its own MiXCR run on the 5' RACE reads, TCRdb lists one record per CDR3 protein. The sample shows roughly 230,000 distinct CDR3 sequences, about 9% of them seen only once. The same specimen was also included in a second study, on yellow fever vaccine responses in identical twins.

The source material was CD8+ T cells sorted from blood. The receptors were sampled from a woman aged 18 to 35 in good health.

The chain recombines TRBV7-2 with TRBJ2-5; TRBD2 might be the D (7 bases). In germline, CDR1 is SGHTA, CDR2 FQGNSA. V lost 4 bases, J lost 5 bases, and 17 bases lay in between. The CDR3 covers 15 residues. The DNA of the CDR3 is TGTGCCAGCAGCTCGTGGGGGGGGGGCCCGGAGACCCAGTACTTC. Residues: CASSSWGGGPETQYF.

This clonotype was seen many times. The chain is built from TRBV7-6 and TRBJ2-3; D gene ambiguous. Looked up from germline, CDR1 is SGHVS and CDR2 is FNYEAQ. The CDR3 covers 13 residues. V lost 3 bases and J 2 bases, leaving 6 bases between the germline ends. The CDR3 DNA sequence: TGTGCCAGCAGCTTCTACTCCACAGATACGCAGTATTTT. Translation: CASSFYSTDTQYF.

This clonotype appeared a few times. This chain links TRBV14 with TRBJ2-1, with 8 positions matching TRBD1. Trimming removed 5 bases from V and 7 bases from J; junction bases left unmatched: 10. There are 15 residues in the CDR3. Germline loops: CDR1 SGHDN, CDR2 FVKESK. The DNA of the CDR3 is TGTGCCAGCAGCGCCCGGACAGGGCGGTTGAATGAGCAGTTCTTC. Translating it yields CASSARTGRLNEQFF.

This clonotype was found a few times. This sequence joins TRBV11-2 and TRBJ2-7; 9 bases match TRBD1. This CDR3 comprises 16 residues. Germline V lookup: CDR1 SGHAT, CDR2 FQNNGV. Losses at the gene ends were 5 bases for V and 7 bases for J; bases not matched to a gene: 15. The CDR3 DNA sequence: TGTGCCAGCAGCCAATTCCCGTTACAGGGGGCGAGGGAGCAGTACTTC. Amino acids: CASSQFPLQGAREQYF.

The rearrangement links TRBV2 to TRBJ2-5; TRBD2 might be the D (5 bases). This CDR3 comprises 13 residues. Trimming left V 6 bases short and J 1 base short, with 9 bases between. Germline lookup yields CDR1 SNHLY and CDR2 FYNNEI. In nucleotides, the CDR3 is TGTGCCAGCAGCCCGGGAAGCCAAGAGACCCAGTACTTC. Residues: CASSPGSQETQYF. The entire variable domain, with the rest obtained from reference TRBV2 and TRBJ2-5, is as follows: EPEVTQTPSHQVTQMGQEVILRCVPISNHLYFYWYRQILGQKVEFLVSFYNNEISEKSEIFDDQFSVERPDGSNFTLKIRSTKLEDSAMYFCASSPGSQETQYFGPGTRLLVL.

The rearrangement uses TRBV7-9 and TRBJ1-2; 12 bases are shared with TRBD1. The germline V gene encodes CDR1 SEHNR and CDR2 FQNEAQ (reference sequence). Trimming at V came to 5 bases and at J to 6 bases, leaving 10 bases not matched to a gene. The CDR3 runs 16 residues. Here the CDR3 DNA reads TGTGCCAGCAGCAACCGGGACAGGGGGCAGGTACATGGCTACACCTTC. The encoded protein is CASSNRDRGQVHGYTF.

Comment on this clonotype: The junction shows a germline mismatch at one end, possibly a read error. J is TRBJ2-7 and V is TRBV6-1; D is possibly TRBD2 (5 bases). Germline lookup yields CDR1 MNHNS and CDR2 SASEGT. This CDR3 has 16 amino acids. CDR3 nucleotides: TGTGCCACCAGTACCTTAGACGGAGCGGTGGGTTACGAGCAGTACTTC. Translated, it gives CATSTLDGAVGYEQYF.

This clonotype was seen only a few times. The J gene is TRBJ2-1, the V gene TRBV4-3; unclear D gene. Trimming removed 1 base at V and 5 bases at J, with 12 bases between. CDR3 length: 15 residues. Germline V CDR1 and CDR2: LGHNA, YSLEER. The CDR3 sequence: CASSQGTSENNEQFF. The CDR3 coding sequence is TGCGCCAGCAGCCAAGGGACCAGCGAAAACAATGAGCAGTTCTTC.

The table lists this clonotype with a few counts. Written as DNA, the CDR3 is TGTGCTAGTGGTTTGGGCACGTACCAAGAGACCCAGTACTTC. Translating gives CASGLGTYQETQYF. The J gene is TRBJ2-5, the V gene TRBV12-5; D is ambiguous. The CDR3 sequence is 14 residues long. The ends were cut back, 1 base at V and 0 bases at J, with 6 bases in the middle. CDR1 and CDR2 (germline): LGHNT, FRNRAP.

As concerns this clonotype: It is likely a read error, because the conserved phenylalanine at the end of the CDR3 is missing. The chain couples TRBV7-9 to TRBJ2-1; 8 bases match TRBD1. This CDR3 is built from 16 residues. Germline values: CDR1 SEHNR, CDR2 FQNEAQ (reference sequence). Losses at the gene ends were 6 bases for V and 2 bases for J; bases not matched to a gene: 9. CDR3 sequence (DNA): TGTGCCAGCAGTGCCGGACAGGGCGCGACCTACAATGAGCAGTTCTTG. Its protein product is CASSAGQGATYNEQFL.

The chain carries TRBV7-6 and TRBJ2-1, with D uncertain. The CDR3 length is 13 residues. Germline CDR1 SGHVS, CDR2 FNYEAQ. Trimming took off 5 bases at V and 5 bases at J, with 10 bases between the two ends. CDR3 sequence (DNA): TGTGCCAGCAGCCCCCGACCAGACAATGAGCAGTTCTTC. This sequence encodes CASSPRPDNEQFF. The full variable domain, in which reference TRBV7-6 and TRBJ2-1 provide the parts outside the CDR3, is GAGVSQSPRYKVTKRGQDVALRCDPISGHVSLYWYRQALGQGPEFLTYFNYEAQQDKSGLPNDRFSAERPEGSISTLTIQRTEQRDSAMYRCASSPRPDNEQFFGPGTRLTVL.

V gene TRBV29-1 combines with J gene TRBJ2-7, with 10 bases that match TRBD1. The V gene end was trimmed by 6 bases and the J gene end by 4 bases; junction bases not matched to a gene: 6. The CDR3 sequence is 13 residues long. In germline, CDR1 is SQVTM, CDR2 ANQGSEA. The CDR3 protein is CSVEPGQGYEQYF. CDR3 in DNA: TGCAGCGTCGAGCCGGGACAGGGGTACGAGCAGTACTTC.

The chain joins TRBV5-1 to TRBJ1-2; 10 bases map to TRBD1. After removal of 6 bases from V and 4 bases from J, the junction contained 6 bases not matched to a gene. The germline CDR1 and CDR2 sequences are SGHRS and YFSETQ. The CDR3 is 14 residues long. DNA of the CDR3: TGCGCCAGCACCATGGGACAGGGGAGCTATGGCTACACCTTC. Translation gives CASTMGQGSYGYTF.

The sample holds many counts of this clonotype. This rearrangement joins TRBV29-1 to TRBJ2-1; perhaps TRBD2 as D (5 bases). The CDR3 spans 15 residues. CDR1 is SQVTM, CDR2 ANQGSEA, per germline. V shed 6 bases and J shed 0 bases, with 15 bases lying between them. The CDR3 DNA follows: TGCAGCGTCCGGGTATCGGGGATCTCCTACAATGAGCAGTTCTTC. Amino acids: CSVRVSGISYNEQFF.

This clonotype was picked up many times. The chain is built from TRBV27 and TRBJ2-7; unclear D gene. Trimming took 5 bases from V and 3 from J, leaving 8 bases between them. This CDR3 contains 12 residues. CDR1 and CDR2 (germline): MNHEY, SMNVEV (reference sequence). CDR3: CASSASVYEQYF. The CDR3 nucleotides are TGTGCCAGCAGTGCATCTGTCTACGAGCAGTACTTC.

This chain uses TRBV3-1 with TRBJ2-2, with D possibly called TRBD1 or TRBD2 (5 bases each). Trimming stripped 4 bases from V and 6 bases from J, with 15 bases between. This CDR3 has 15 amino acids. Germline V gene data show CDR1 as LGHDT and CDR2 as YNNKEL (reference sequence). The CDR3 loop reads CASSPNEGQPGELFF. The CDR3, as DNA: TGTGCCAGCAGCCCGAATGAGGGGCAGCCCGGGGAGCTGTTTTTT. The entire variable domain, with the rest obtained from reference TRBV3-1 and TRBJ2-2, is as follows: DTAVSQTPKYLVTQMGNDKSIKCEQNLGHDTMYWYKQDSKKFLKIMFSYNNKELIINETVPNRFSPKSPDKAHLNLHINSLELGDSAVYFCASSPNEGQPGELFFGEGSRLTVL.

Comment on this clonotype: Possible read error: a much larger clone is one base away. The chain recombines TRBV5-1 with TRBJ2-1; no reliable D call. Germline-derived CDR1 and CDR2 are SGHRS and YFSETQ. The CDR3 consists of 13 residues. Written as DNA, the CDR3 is TGCGCCAGCAGGTGGAACCCCAACAATGAGCAGTCCTTC. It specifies CASRWNPNNEQSF.

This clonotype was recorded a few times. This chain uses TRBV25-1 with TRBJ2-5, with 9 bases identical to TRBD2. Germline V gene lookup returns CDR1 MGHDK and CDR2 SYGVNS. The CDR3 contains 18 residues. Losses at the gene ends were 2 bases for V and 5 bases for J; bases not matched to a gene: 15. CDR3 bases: TGTGCCAGCAGTGAAAGCGCCTCGGTAGCGGGGGTCTATGAGACCCAGTACTTC. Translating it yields CASSESASVAGVYETQYF.

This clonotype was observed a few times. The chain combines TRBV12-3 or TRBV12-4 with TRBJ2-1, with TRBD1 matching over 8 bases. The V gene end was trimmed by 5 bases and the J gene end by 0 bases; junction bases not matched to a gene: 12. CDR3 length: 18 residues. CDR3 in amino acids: CASSITGGLSSSYNEQFF. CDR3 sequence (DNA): TGTGCCAGCAGTATTACAGGGGGTTTGTCGAGCTCCTACAATGAGCAGTTCTTC.

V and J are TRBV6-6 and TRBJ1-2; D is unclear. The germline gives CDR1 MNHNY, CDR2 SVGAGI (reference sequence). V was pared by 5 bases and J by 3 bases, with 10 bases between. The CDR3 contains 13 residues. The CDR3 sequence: CASSEHPYYGYTF. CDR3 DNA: TGTGCCAGCAGTGAGCACCCTTACTATGGCTACACCTTC.

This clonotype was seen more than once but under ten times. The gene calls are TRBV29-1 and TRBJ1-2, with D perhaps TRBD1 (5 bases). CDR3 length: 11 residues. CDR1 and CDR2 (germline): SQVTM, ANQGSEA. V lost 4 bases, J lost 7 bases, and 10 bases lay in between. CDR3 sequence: CSVAGRVGYTF. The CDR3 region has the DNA TGCAGCGTTGCCGGCAGGGTTGGCTACACCTTC.